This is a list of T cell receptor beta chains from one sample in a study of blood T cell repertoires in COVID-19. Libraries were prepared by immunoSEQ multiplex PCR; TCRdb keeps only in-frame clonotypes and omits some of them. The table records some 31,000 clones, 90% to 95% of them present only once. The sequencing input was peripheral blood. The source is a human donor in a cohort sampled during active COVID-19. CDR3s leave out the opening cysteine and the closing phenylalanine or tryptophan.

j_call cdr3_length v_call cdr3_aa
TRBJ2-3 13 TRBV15 ATSRGDRGADTQY
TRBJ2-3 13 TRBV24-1 ATSDWGVRTDTQY
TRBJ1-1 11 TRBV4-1 ASSQRQGEGAF
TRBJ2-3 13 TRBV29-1 SVEWYAGGADTQY
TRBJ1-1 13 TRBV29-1 SVGGPPQGNTEAF
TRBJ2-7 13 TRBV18 ASSPGTDPSYEQY
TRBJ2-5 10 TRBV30 AWSLGGETQY
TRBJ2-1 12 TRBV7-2 ASSLNRDYNEQF
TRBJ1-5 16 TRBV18 ASSPWGAQGAQNQPQH
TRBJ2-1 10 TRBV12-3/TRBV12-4 ASSFQRGEQF
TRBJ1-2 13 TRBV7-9 ASTPRGGHGRGYT
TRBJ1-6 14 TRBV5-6 ASSLYRVNGISPLH
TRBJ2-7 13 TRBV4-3 ASSQEPGQGYEQY
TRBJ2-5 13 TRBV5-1 ASSQGLAGQETQY
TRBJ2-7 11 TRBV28 ASSPGTDYEQY
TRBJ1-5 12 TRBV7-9 ASSSEGREQPQH
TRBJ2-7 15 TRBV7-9 ASSLAIASGEHYEQY
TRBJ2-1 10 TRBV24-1 ATSSAGVEQF
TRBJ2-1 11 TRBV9 ASSVRGSNEQF
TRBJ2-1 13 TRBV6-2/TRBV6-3 ASSYPTSQGLEQF
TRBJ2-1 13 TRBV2 ASSFPGQGMNEQF
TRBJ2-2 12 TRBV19 ASTRQGNTGELF
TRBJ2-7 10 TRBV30 AGGLPSYEQY
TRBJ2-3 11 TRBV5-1 ASSAINGDTQY
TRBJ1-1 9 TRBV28 ASSLGLEAF
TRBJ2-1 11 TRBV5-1 ASGGAGDSEQF
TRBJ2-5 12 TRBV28 ASSFGQGLRAQY
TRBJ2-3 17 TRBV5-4 ASSLAGVSGRFGTDTQY
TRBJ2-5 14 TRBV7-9 ASSLKGTQTRETQY
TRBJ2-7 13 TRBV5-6 ASSFPTGVSYEQY
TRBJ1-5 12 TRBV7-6 ASSFQTGGGPQH
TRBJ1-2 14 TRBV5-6 ASSFTGSPPPYGYT
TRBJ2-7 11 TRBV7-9 ASSLRDFYEQY
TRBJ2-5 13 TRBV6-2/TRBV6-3 ASSYGAGPRETQY
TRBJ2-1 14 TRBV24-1 ATSDKLAGGGNEQF
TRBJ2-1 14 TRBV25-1 ASSERLAGPQGEQF
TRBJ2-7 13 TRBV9 ASSVGTSGAYEQY
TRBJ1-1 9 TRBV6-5 ASTRGTEAF
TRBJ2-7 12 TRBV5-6 ASSFFRGAYEQY
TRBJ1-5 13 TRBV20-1 SASGGQATNQPQH
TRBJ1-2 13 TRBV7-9 ASSQGQGWGYGYT
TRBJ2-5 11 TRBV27 ASRSYNQETQY
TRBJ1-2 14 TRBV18 ASSPASRNYVDGYT
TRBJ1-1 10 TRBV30 ATEEGNTEAF
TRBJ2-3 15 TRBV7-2 ASSLFGGSFTTDTQY
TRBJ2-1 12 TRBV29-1 SVPPLGGYNEQF
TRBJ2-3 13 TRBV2 ASSGGLALSGTQY
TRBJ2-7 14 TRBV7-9 ASSLAVPSGTYEQY
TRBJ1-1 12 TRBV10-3 AISAIQGATEAF
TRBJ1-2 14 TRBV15 ATSIRWGGVDYGYT
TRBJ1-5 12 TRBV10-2 ASSIQATGQPQH
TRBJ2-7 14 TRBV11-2 ASSLDLSSVLYEQY
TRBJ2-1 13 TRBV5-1 ASSSLAVNYNEQF
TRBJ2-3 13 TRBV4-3 ASSQREGSTDTQY